This TCR beta chain was captured by sequencing in a study of control samples from healthy donors and cancer patients. CDR3 size: 15 residues. J was trimmed by 3 bases and V by 7 bases; bases with no gene match: 6. Germline V CDR1 and CDR2: ENHRY, SYGVKD. Clones were read by immunoSEQ multiplex PCR, and TCRdb kept only the in-frame ones, dropping some. This table holds approximately 74,000 clones, 94% found once. Material for sequencing was blood. This chain uses TRBV10-3 with TRBJ2-1; 10 nucleotides agree with TRBD2. The sequence was obtained from a woman aged 25 to 39 in good health. The chain's CDR3 is CAITRSGGVYNEQFF. The CDR3 DNA reads as TGTGCCATCACCAGAAGCGGGGGGGTCTACAATGAGCAGTTCTTC.